This T cell receptor beta chain stems from a study of tumor-infiltrating lymphocytes in primary liver carcinoma. Study context: Those enrolled were patients of both sexes, who were aged 30 to 69 years. Tumor stage was T1-T3 N0M0, and tumor size was roughly 4.2 to 10 cm across. General study results and limits: Pairs comparing tumor with adjacent tissue or blood overlapped less than pairs drawn from tumor regions.

The length of the CDR3 is 16 residues. Per germline, CDR1 SGHAT and CDR2 FQNNGV. Points on this clonotype: Its specificity is unknown. One end of the junction is discordant with germline, which a read error may explain.

Taking about 19-31 mg of unsorted bulk tissue, the authors co-extracted RNA and DNA. From roughly 500 ng total RNA, TCR beta cDNA was generated with a primer in the constant region. Slightly modified ARM-PCR, run as three nested multiplex PCR rounds, produced the TCR beta libraries. It was with TRBV1-TRBV30 forward primers and a C-beta reverse primer that the first two PCR rounds were run, at roughly 9 cycles each. Using its own MiXCR run on the multiplex PCR reads, TCRdb lists one record per CDR3 protein. Of approximately 80,000 distinct CDR3 sequences listed, 69% were seen once; the top ten hold approximately 26%.

Sequences were obtained from tumor-adjacent normal liver tissue. The sequence derives from a man between 35 and 55 years old with primary liver carcinoma and hepatitis B virus infection. This chain uses TRBV11-2 with TRBJ2-1; tentative D call: TRBD2 (5 bases). The CDR3 nucleotides are TGTACCAGCAGCTTAGAGCTCCTAGAGGGAATGAATGAGCAACTCTTC. This translates into CTSSLELLEGMNEQLF.